The 32 T cell receptor beta chains presented below share a single source sample, sequenced in a study of blood T cell repertoires in COVID-19. Assay: immunoSEQ multiplex PCR; the TCRdb copy retains only in-frame clones and omits some. The sample shows 210,000 or so clones, approximately 88% of them seen only once. Material: PBMCs or T cells enriched from blood (not recorded which). These receptors all stem from a woman in her 30s who had been exposed to COVID-19.

V gene TRBV4-1 combines with J gene TRBJ2-1; 8 nucleotides match TRBD2. Germline assignment: CDR1 MGHRA and CDR2 YSYEKL. The ends lost 2 bases at V and 4 bases at J; junction bases unmatched: 4. The CDR3 is 15 residues long. The DNA for the CDR3 is TGCGCCAGCAGCCAAATGGGACTAGTTTACAATGAGCAGTTCTTC. Translated: CASSQMGLVYNEQFF.

The rearrangement uses TRBV25-1 and TRBJ2-5, with TRBD2 identical over 7 bases. Germline V gene sequence: CDR1 MGHDK, CDR2 SYGVNS. The J segment lost 2 bases and the V segment lost 3 bases, leaving 9 bases of the junction unmatched. This CDR3 has 16 residues. CDR3 nucleotides: TGTGCCAGCAGTGATAGGGTCAGCGGGGCACAAGAGACCCAGTACTTC. Protein: CASSDRVSGAQETQYF.

The chain carries TRBV2 and TRBJ1-2, with TRBD1 identical over 12 bases. Germline CDR1 and CDR2: SNHLY and FYNNEI. The CDR3 has 18 amino acids. J lost 4 bases, V lost 5 bases, and 14 bases had no gene match. CDR3 loop: CASSPGTGGKGEGYGYTF. The CDR3 nucleotides read TGTGCCAGCAGTCCCGGGACAGGGGGCAAAGGGGAGGGCTATGGCTACACCTTC.

V usage is TRBV24-1 and J usage is TRBJ1-2; D ambiguous. The V end lost 4 bases, the J end lost 6 bases, and 5 bases lay between the germline ends. The CDR3 is made up of 11 amino acids. Per germline, CDR1 KGHDR and CDR2 SFDVKD. DNA for the CDR3: TGTGCCACCAGTGACTCCCATGGCTACACCTTC. This encodes CATSDSHGYTF.

The J gene is TRBJ2-1, the V gene TRBV6-4; 11 nucleotides match TRBD2. Germline V gene lookup returns CDR1 MRHNA and CDR2 SNTAGT. The V segment lost 6 bases and the J segment 7 bases; nucleotides outside the gene matches: 8. The CDR3 contains 15 residues. The CDR3 is CASSLLAGGSNEQFF. The CDR3 nucleotides read TGTGCCAGCAGCCTCCTAGCGGGAGGCTCGAATGAGCAGTTCTTC.

The rearrangement joins TRBV19 to TRBJ1-2; TRBD1 matches at 8 bases. CDR3 length equals 15 residues. Germline V gene lookup returns CDR1 LNHDA and CDR2 SQIVND (reference sequence). V gave up 10 bases and J gave up 3 bases; unmatched junction bases: 13. CDR3 in DNA: TGTGCCACCGCCGGACAGGGCCGTTATCACTATGGCTACACCTTC. The encoded protein is CATAGQGRYHYGYTF.

To note about this clone: Additional DNA sequences in this sample encode the identical CDR3. V is TRBV18 and J is TRBJ1-1; TRBD1 matches at 10 bases. Germline V CDR1 and CDR2: KGHSH, LQKENI. The CDR3 runs to 15 residues. After removal of 3 bases from V and 1 base from J, the junction contained 2 bases not matched to a gene. CDR3 DNA: TGTGCCAGCTCACCGGGACAGGGGAGGAACACTGAAGCTTTCTTT. Protein product: CASSPGQGRNTEAFF.

The V call is TRBV11-2, the J call TRBJ2-7; TRBD1 might be the D (5 bases). V was cut by 0 bases and J by 7 bases, with 10 bases left in between. The CDR3 runs 13 residues. Germline lookup yields CDR1 SGHAT and CDR2 FQNNGV. CDR3 coding DNA: TGTGCCAGCAGCTTAGAGCCTCGGACAGAGCAGTACTTC. It specifies CASSLEPRTEQYF.

This chain joins TRBV6-5 and TRBJ2-1; D might be TRBD2 (5 bases). Germline CDR1 MNHEY, CDR2 SVGAGI. This CDR3 comprises 12 residues. Trimming pared 6 bases from V and 7 bases from J, leaving 10 bases between. The CDR3 nucleotides are TGTGCCAGCAGGTCCAGCGGAAATGAGCAGTTCTTC. Encoded protein: CASRSSGNEQFF.

The chain is built from TRBV19 and TRBJ1-5; 8 positions match TRBD1. Trimming at V came to 5 bases and at J to 7 bases, leaving 7 bases not matched to a gene. From germline, CDR1 is LNHDA and CDR2 SQIVND (reference sequence). The CDR3 has 14 residues. CDR3 protein: CASSSATGEQPQHF. The DNA of the CDR3 is TGTGCCAGTAGTTCGGCGACAGGGGAACAGCCCCAGCATTTT.

The rearrangement joins TRBV12-3 or TRBV12-4 to TRBJ1-2; tentative D call: TRBD1 (6 bases). This CDR3 region has 13 residues. Trimming pared 7 bases from V and 4 bases from J, leaving 13 bases between. CDR3 nucleotide sequence: TGTGCCAGCACCACAACAGGGTTCTATGGCTACACCTTC. Amino acids: CASTTTGFYGYTF.

This chain joins TRBV14 and TRBJ2-1; 8 positions agree with TRBD2. This CDR3 is 16 amino acids long. Germline V lookup: CDR1 SGHDN, CDR2 FVKESK. V was pared by 7 bases and J by 4 bases, with 12 bases of the junction left unmatched. CDR3 sequence reads: CASTKSGRGIYNEQFF. CDR3 nucleotide sequence: TGTGCCAGCACGAAAAGCGGGAGAGGGATATACAATGAGCAGTTCTTC.

This rearrangement joins TRBV6-5 to TRBJ1-5; 10 bases line up with TRBD1. The CDR3 contains 14 residues. V shed 6 bases and J 8 bases; nucleotides not matched to a gene: 7. From germline, CDR1 is MNHEY and CDR2 SVGAGI. The CDR3 is CASRIRQGAKPQHF. CDR3 sequence (DNA): TGTGCCAGCAGAATAAGACAGGGGGCGAAGCCCCAGCATTTT.

This clone was observed a single time. This chain connects TRBV28 to TRBJ1-2; TRBD1 matches 7 bases. From germline, CDR1 is MDHEN and CDR2 SYDVKM. The CDR3 has 15 amino acids. After removal of 3 bases from V and 4 bases from J, the junction contained 8 bases not matched to a gene. For the CDR3, the DNA is TGTGCCAGCAGTTTCCCCACCGACAGGGCCTATGGCTACACCTTC. It specifies CASSFPTDRAYGYTF.

J is TRBJ1-1 and V is TRBV18; D uncertain. Germline CDR1 reads KGHSH; CDR2 reads LQKENI. Between the trimmed V and J ends, which lost 4 bases and 8 bases, there was a span of 11 bases. The length of the CDR3 is 12 residues. Here the CDR3 DNA reads TGTGCCAGCTCACGTTACGGCGGGGAAGCTTTCTTT. It translates to CASSRYGGEAFF.

The rearrangement joins TRBV19 to TRBJ1-4; possibly TRBD1 for D (6 bases). There are 15 residues in the CDR3. CDR1 and CDR2 (germline): LNHDA, SQIVND (reference sequence). Trimming cost V 3 bases and J 2 bases, with 10 bases left between them. For the CDR3, the DNA is TGTGCCAGTAGTATGAGGGGGGGCACTAATGAAAAACTGTTTTTT. This sequence encodes CASSMRGGTNEKLFF.

The CDR3 nucleotides are TGCGCCAGCAGCTTGGAAGGGAGTGGAGAGACCCAGTACTTC. Its translation is CASSLEGSGETQYF. This sequence joins TRBV5-1 and TRBJ2-5; TRBD2 is a possible D gene (5 bases). The germline gives CDR1 SGHRS, CDR2 YFSETQ. The V and J ends lost 0 bases and 4 bases respectively, with 10 bases between them. The CDR3 runs 14 residues. The whole variable domain, remainder taken from reference TRBV5-1 and TRBJ2-5, is KAGVTQTPRYLIKTRGQQVTLSCSPISGHRSVSWYQQTPGQGLQFLFEYFSETQRNKGNFPGRFSGRQFSNSRSEMNVSTLELGDSALYLCASSLEGSGETQYFGPGTRLLVL.

The chain has TRBV7-3 and TRBJ1-1, with D possibly being TRBD1 (5 bases). The V gene lost 5 bases and the J gene lost 1 base, with 8 bases spanning the gap. CDR3 length: 13 amino acids. Germline lookup yields CDR1 SGHTA and CDR2 FQGTGA. The CDR3 DNA follows: TGTGCCAGCAGCCCCACAGGGAACACTGAAGCTTTCTTT. It is translated as CASSPTGNTEAFF.

This sequence joins TRBV2 and TRBJ2-2, with D perhaps matching TRBD1 (6 bases). The CDR3 contains 15 residues. The V end was cut by 4 bases, the J end by 1 base, with 10 bases between. Germline V gene sequence: CDR1 SNHLY, CDR2 FYNNEI. The CDR3, as DNA: TGTGCCAGCAGTGGTCCGGGACAGAACACCGGGGAGCTGTTTTTT. Protein sequence: CASSGPGQNTGELFF.

This chain connects TRBV2 to TRBJ2-7; possibly TRBD1 for D (6 bases). Trimming cost V 3 bases and J 4 bases, with 16 bases left between them. Germline loops: CDR1 SNHLY, CDR2 FYNNEI. The CDR3 consists of 15 residues. This chain's CDR3 is CASSDTGTWSYEQYF. CDR3 nucleotides: TGTGCCAGCAGTGACACCGGGACATGGTCTTACGAGCAGTACTTC.

The gene calls are TRBV5-1 and TRBJ2-5; possible D gene TRBD2, 6 bases. V lost 0 bases and J 2 bases, leaving 11 bases between the germline ends. This CDR3 region has 15 residues. CDR1 is SGHRS, CDR2 YFSETQ, per germline. CDR3 in DNA: TGCGCCAGCAGCTTGGACGGGAGCCTTCAAGAGACCCAGTACTTC. It specifies CASSLDGSLQETQYF.

The gene calls are TRBV5-6 and TRBJ2-7; TRBD2 is a possible D gene (5 bases). The V end lost 1 base, the J end lost 0 bases, and 17 bases lay between the germline ends. The CDR3 runs to 17 residues. In germline, CDR1 is SGHDT, CDR2 YYEEEE. CDR3 DNA: TGTGCCAGCAGCTTGCTTGTATCGGCGGGCGCCTCCTACGAGCAGTACTTC. It codes for CASSLLVSAGASYEQYF.

The gene calls are TRBV6-5 and TRBJ2-7; 8 bases line up with TRBD1. There are 15 residues in the CDR3. Looked up from germline, CDR1 is MNHEY and CDR2 is SVGAGI. J lost 6 bases, V lost 0 bases, and 7 bases had no gene match. CDR3 region: CASSYSGQGVREQYF. CDR3 DNA: TGTGCCAGCAGTTACTCAGGACAGGGTGTCCGCGAGCAGTACTTC.

The chain recombines TRBV29-1 with TRBJ1-1; TRBD1 matches 9 bases. V lost 3 bases and J lost 2; bases outside the gene matches: 1. The CDR3 totals 13 residues. Germline V lookup: CDR1 SQVTM, CDR2 ANQGSEA. The CDR3 coding sequence is TGCAGCGTTGATACAGGGGGCAACACTGAAGCTTTCTTT. Translated: CSVDTGGNTEAFF. Full variable domain (remainder filled in from reference TRBV29-1 and TRBJ1-1): SAVISQKPSRDICQRGTSLTIQCQVDSQVTMMFWYRQQPGQSLTLIATANQGSEATYESGFVIDKFPISRPNLTFSTLTVSNMSPEDSSIYLCSVDTGGNTEAFFGQGTRLTVV.

This chain uses TRBV11-2 with TRBJ1-6; 8 nucleotides agree with TRBD1. Germline trimming cut 8 bases from V and 8 bases from J; bases unmatched to any gene: 8. CDR3 length equals 14 residues. Germline V gene data show CDR1 as SGHAT and CDR2 as FQNNGV. DNA of the CDR3: TGTGCCAGCGCCATCAACAGGGGGGATTCACCCCTCCACTTT. Protein product: CASAINRGDSPLHF. Complete variable domain (other parts from reference TRBV11-2 and TRBJ1-6): EAGVAQSPRYKIIEKRQSVAFWCNPISGHATLYWYQQILGQGPKLLIQFQNNGVVDDSQLPKDRFSAERLKGVDSTLKIQPAKLEDSAVYLCASAINRGDSPLHFGNGTRLTVT.

In the case of this clone: One end of the junction is discordant with germline, which a read error may explain. The chain joins TRBV28 to TRBJ2-3; TRBD2 is a possible D gene (6 bases). CDR1 is MDHEN, CDR2 SYDVKM, per germline. The CDR3 is made up of 11 amino acids. CDR3 sequence (DNA): TGTGCCAGCAGTTTTCGGGACTCGGAGGATTTT. Translation: CASSFRDSEDF.

The chain recombines TRBV19 with TRBJ1-5; TRBD1 matches at 9 bases. The ends lost 4 bases at V and 2 bases at J; junction bases unmatched: 9. CDR3 length equals 17 residues. Germline CDR1 reads LNHDA; CDR2 reads SQIVND (reference sequence). The DNA of the CDR3 is TGTGCCAGTAGTAAGGGGACAGGGCGTAATGGCAATCAGCCCCAGCATTTT. As protein: CASSKGTGRNGNQPQHF.

The V and J genes are TRBV19 and TRBJ1-2; 10 bases fit TRBD1. The CDR3 is made up of 15 amino acids. The V gene end was trimmed by 5 bases and the J gene end by 4 bases; junction bases not matched to a gene: 7. Looked up from germline, CDR1 is LNHDA and CDR2 is SQIVND (reference sequence). CDR3 protein: CASSSRDRGSYGYTF. CDR3 bases: TGTGCCAGTAGTTCCCGGGACAGGGGATCCTATGGCTACACCTTC.

The rearrangement links TRBV11-2 to TRBJ1-6, with D tentatively TRBD1 (6 bases). The CDR3 consists of 14 residues. The ends were cut back, 5 bases at V and 5 bases at J, with 10 bases in the middle. Germline CDR1 and CDR2: SGHAT and FQNNGV. The CDR3 DNA sequence: TGTGCCAGCAGCCAGGGACAAAATAATTCACCCCTCCACTTT. It specifies CASSQGQNNSPLHF.

The V call is TRBV7-8, the J call TRBJ1-2; 7 nucleotides agree with TRBD1. The germline V gene encodes CDR1 SGHVS and CDR2 FQNEAQ. The junction had 2 bases not matched to a gene; V was cut back by 4 bases and J by 0 bases. This CDR3 comprises 14 residues. This chain's CDR3 is CASSWGQSNYGYTF. The CDR3 DNA sequence: TGTGCCAGCAGCTGGGGACAGTCTAACTATGGCTACACCTTC.

The rearrangement uses TRBV24-1 and TRBJ2-7; D uncertain. The germline CDR1 and CDR2 sequences are KGHDR and SFDVKD. V lost 10 bases, J lost 4 bases, and 13 bases lay in between. This CDR3 contains 12 residues. This chain's CDR3 is CATESPKYEQYF. Here the CDR3 DNA reads TGTGCCACTGAGAGTCCCAAGTACGAGCAGTACTTC.

V usage is TRBV19 and J usage is TRBJ2-1; D unresolved. Germline V lookup: CDR1 LNHDA, CDR2 SQIVND (reference sequence). The CDR3 covers 11 residues. Trimming left V 6 bases short and J 3 bases short, with 3 bases between. CDR3 nucleotides: TGTGCCAGTAGATACTACAATGAGCAGTTCTTC. Its protein is CASRYYNEQFF.